This T cell receptor beta chain was retrieved from a study of vaccination and CD4 T cells after COVID-19 (dated by TCRdb to between 2022 and 2023). Regarding the complete study: SARS-CoV-2 positivity had been established in the convalescent patients by nasal swab PCR, and mild disease was recorded in several of these patients and severe disease in one. In the convalescent cohort there were six males and four females, among whom were two Hispanic individuals, seven Caucasians, two Asians and one multiracial person. Two doses of either the Pfizer-BioNTech BNT162b2 vaccine (n=8) or the Moderna mRNA-1273 vaccine (n=2) were administered to participants. Post-COVID blood samples from convalescent patients were collected a median of around 110 days after diagnosis, with a range of 35 to 161 days. The time from the second vaccine dose to post-vaccine blood sampling had a median of approximately 72 days and ranged from about 14 to 250 days. Culture stimuli were overlapping spike peptide pools from SARS-CoV-2 and from the common cold coronaviruses HCoV-NL63, HCoV-OC43 and HCoV-229E. In control cultures, a CEFX viral epitope pool was used as positive control, an HIV-1 Nef peptide pool was used as negative control, or no peptide was added. In 9 to 11 COVID-19 convalescent patients and 4 infection-naive healthy vaccine recipients, researchers compared the spike-specific CD4+ TCR repertoire from before mRNA vaccination with the repertoire from after. Here is what the overall study found, with its caveats: In convalescent patients, nearly all vaccine-specific clones (304 of 307) were found to be mono-reactive for SARS-CoV-2 spike rather than cross-reactive with common cold coronaviruses. Relatively few convalescent patients were included in the study, and early timepoints after natural infection were not analyzed. In convalescent patients, a median roughly 86% of post-vaccine SARS-CoV-2-reactive clones were detected only after vaccination, suggesting vaccine-specific priming. The median count of SARS-CoV-2-reactive clonotypes went up from 20 to 25 after infection to 30 to 40 after vaccination, although the change was not significant.

The method was PCR. TCR sequencing of DNA from cultured CD4+ T cells used the Oncomine TCR Beta short-read assay at the Johns Hopkins FTIC core. Genomic DNA was extracted from the cultured CD4+ T cells with the QIAamp micro DNA kit. The Oncomine TCR Beta libraries from cultured CD4+ T cells were pooled using unique dual indexes and then sequenced on an Illumina iSeq 100. The published analysis was carried out like this. Non-productive sequences were removed, and CDR3s not starting with C, not ending with F or W, or shorter than 7 amino acids were discarded. Antigen-specific clonotypes were identified with the MANAFEST web application by comparing peptide-stimulated wells with reference and other culture wells. An FDR below 0.05, an odds ratio above 5, and a productive frequency above 0.1% in at least two of three replicate wells were required for clones to be considered positive. A clonotype counted as cross-reactive if it showed significant expansion both in the SARS-CoV-2 spike wells and in at least one common cold coronavirus spike condition. Levenshtein distances (stringdist) and unrooted phylogenetic trees (ape) in R version 3.6.1 were used to assess CDR3 homology. TCRdb reran the public reads through fastp at Q25 and MiXCR, keeping productive beta chains. Records with the same CDR3 protein are collapsed into one entry carrying the most frequent genes and DNA. The V and J calls and clone size are TCRdb's, not the authors'. This sample has approximately 18,000 distinct CDR3 sequences in its table, and around 48% of those were observed once. Clones ranked in the top ten supply under 4.5% of the sample.

The junction carries 16 bases between V and J, which are trimmed by 5 bases and 9 bases respectively. From a lookup of the germline V gene (reference sequence), CDR1 and CDR2 are MNHEY and SMNVEV. The CDR3 starts with the cysteine, ends with the phenylalanine, and has 13 residues. Only the CDR3 portion is preserved as DNA: 39 bases, with reading frame beginning at the first base. The intended sense of this specimen's treatment or condition label: approximately nine-day PBMC culture with coronavirus spike peptide pools or control peptides (ViraFEST assay). To expand antigen-specific T cells with peptide pools and then pick out the expanded clonotypes through TCR sequencing, the study relied on the ViraFEST assay. Positive SARS-CoV-2 PCR tests in the convalescent patients dated from March to December 2020, before Alpha, Beta and Delta variants emerged in the United States. Each well held two million PBMCs cultured with about 9.8 ug/ml peptide pools in IMDM containing approximately 5% human AB serum and about 10 IU/ml IL-2. On days 3 and 7, half of the culture medium was replaced with fresh IL-2-containing medium. CD4+ T cells were isolated after about nine days of culture through negative selection using the EasySep CD4+ T cell isolation kit. Ficoll-Paque Plus gradient centrifugation was used to isolate PBMCs from whole blood, and the isolated PBMCs were then either used fresh or cryopreserved at -140C. In general, triplicate wells were set up for every culture condition.

A few counts support this clonotype. Its recognized antigen is unknown. It has no much larger one-base neighbor in the sample; base qualities were not kept. The sequence was collected from a human donor who had recovered from COVID-19. Sequenced sample: CD4+ T cells from blood, cultured in vitro. The chain joins TRBV27 to TRBJ1-1; too little of a D gene remains to name it. The CDR3 region: CASSPGLRRKAFF. The DNA reads as follows: TGTGCCAGCAGTCCCGGGTTGAGGAGAAAAGCTTTCTTT.